The source of this T cell receptor beta chain is a study of neoadjuvant nivolumab and ipilimumab in lung cancer. Looking at the study overall: Patients got nivolumab 3 mg/kg on days 1, 15 and 29; combination added ipilimumab 1 mg/kg day 1.

Only in-frame clones appear in the TCRdb table, and some are missing; sequencing was by immunoSEQ multiplex PCR. The data show 44,000 or so clones, around 88% seen once. On this clone itself: Its antigen is unidentified.

Study findings and constraints: Higher pretherapy blood TCR richness went with higher resected-tumor richness. Compared with tumor-adjacent uninvolved lung, resected tumors showed greater richness and clonality. Pathologic regression was not significantly tied to TCR clonality.

V lost 2 bases and J lost 3, with 13 bases in between. Germline V gene lookup returns CDR1 MNHEY and CDR2 SVGAGI. This CDR3 region has 15 residues. This receptor was taken from an adult with non-small cell lung cancer. Some clones in this sample may be carry-over from other donors' samples. The gene calls are TRBV6-5 and TRBJ1-1; weak D call: TRBD1 (6 bases). Sequences were derived from blood, sampled before neoadjuvant nivolumab, alone or with ipilimumab. CDR3 sequence (DNA): TGTGCCAGCAGTTACGCTGACAGGCTGGACACTGAAGCTTTCTTT. Residues: CASSYADRLDTEAFF.